The next 14 T cell receptor beta chains were all read from a single sample in a study of beta chain features in type 1 diabetes. The study reverse transcribed the entire isolated RNA, so it sequenced expressed TCRB transcripts. TCRdb's copy holds only in-frame clones and misses some; the assay was immunoSEQ multiplex PCR. The data contain around 140,000 clones, about 13% of them singletons. Study-level results: All four CD4+ subsets from Type 1 diabetes patients carried moderately but significantly shorter TCRB CDR3s.

Their cognate antigens are unknown. Sequencing was done on a sample of central memory CD4+ T cells from blood. The receptors originated from a man aged 18 to 30 with type 1 diabetes.

This chain uses TRBV2 with TRBJ1-1; 7 bases fit TRBD1. V gave up 6 bases and J gave up 11 bases; unmatched junction bases: 9. In germline, CDR1 is SNHLY, CDR2 FYNNEI. The CDR3 runs to 12 residues. In nucleotides, the CDR3 is TGTGCCAGCAGCTCGTCGACAGGGAACGCTTTCTTT. It yields the protein CASSSSTGNAFF.

This sequence joins TRBV7-2 and TRBJ2-1; 11 bases fit TRBD2. V shed 1 base, J shed 10 bases, and the junction held 3 bases outside the gene matches. Germline V gene data show CDR1 as SGHTA and CDR2 as FQGNSA. CDR3 length equals 14 residues. DNA of the CDR3: TGTGCCAGCAGCTTAGGGCTAGCGGGGGGCGAGCAGTTCTTC. It yields the protein CASSLGLAGGEQFF. The variable domain in full, completed from reference TRBV7-2 and TRBJ2-1, reads GAGVSQSPSNKVTEKGKDVELRCDPISGHTALYWYRQSLGQGLEFLIYFQGNSAPDKSGLPSDRFSAERTGGSVSTLTIQRTQQEDSAVYLCASSLGLAGGEQFFGPGTRLTVL.

The chain couples TRBV15 to TRBJ2-5, with D possibly being TRBD2 (6 bases). The V gene lost 0 bases and the J gene lost 5 bases, with 16 bases spanning the gap. The CDR3 is made up of 16 amino acids. Germline lookup yields CDR1 LNHNV and CDR2 YYDKDF (reference sequence). CDR3: CATSRDVLAPGETQYF. CDR3 in DNA: TGTGCCACCAGCAGAGATGTCCTAGCGCCCGGGGAGACCCAGTACTTC. Using reference TRBV15 and TRBJ2-5 for the parts outside the CDR3, the full variable domain is DAMVIQNPRYQVTQFGKPVTLSCSQTLNHNVMYWYQQKSSQAPKLLFHYYDKDFNNEADTPDNFQSRRPNTSFCFLDIRSPGLGDTAMYLCATSRDVLAPGETQYFGPGTRLLVL.

This clone was recorded a few times. The chain combines TRBV6-1 with TRBJ1-5; 7 bases match TRBD1. The CDR3 is made up of 15 amino acids. The germline V gene encodes CDR1 MNHNS and CDR2 SASEGT. V was clipped by 10 bases and J by 1 base; unmatched bases: 10. CDR3 protein: CATKIDRESNQPQHF. CDR3 sequence (DNA): TGTGCCACCAAGATAGACAGGGAGAGCAATCAGCCCCAGCATTTT.

This clone was observed a single time. The chain combines TRBV18 with TRBJ1-6; D not certain. Germline loops: CDR1 KGHSH, CDR2 LQKENI. The CDR3 is 14 amino acids. Trimming took 2 bases from V and 6 from J, leaving 8 bases between them. CDR3 nucleotides: TGTGCCAGCTCACCAACTCAAGCTAATTCACCCCTCCACTTT. Amino acids: CASSPTQANSPLHF.

This chain connects TRBV14 to TRBJ1-2, with TRBD1 matching over 7 bases. Trimming took 6 bases from V and 4 from J; bases not matched to a gene: 8. The germline CDR1 and CDR2 sequences are SGHDN and FVKESK. This CDR3 has 14 residues. For the CDR3, the DNA is TGTGCCAGCAGTGGGTTCCAGGGGGGCTATGGCTACACCTTC. As protein: CASSGFQGGYGYTF.

This clone was seen more than once but under ten times. This sequence joins TRBV27 and TRBJ1-6, with D unclear. The CDR3 covers 13 residues. V was trimmed by 4 bases and J by 13 bases, leaving 14 bases between them. Germline assignment: CDR1 MNHEY and CDR2 SMNVEV (reference sequence). The CDR3 spells CASSSTIESPLHF. DNA of the CDR3: TGTGCCAGCAGTTCAACCATAGAGAGTCCCCTCCACTTT.

This clone was counted between two and nine times. The rearrangement links TRBV5-1 to TRBJ2-7, with TRBD2 as a possible D gene (5 bases). The CDR3 runs 14 residues. Germline V gene data show CDR1 as SGHRS and CDR2 as YFSETQ. Trimming removed 0 bases at V and 2 bases at J, with 9 bases between. CDR3 in amino acids: CASSLEAAAYEQYF. DNA for the CDR3: TGCGCCAGCAGCTTGGAGGCAGCGGCCTACGAGCAGTACTTC.

This clone was picked up a small number of times. The chain uses TRBV6-5 and TRBJ1-3; TRBD1 is a possible D gene (5 bases). Trimming stripped 7 bases from V and 2 bases from J, with 9 bases between. The length of the CDR3 is 13 residues. Germline V lookup: CDR1 MNHEY, CDR2 SVGAGI. Written as DNA, the CDR3 is TGTGCCAGCAAGGGGTTAACTGGAAACACCATATATTTT. Translating it yields CASKGLTGNTIYF.

The rearrangement links TRBV19 to TRBJ1-5; 7 bases match TRBD1. V dropped 0 bases and J dropped 4; count of bases not matched to a gene: 6. The CDR3 has 16 amino acids. CDR1 is LNHDA and CDR2 is SQIVND in the germline V gene (reference sequence). CDR3 nucleotide sequence: TGTGCCAGTAGTATAGAGTGGCAACAGGGGAATCAGCCCCAGCATTTT. Protein: CASSIEWQQGNQPQHF.

This clone has more than one count but fewer than ten. CDR3 sequence (DNA): TGTGCCAGCAGCGTAGGGTCAATTCAAGAGACCCAGTACTTC. It encodes CASSVGSIQETQYF. The chain has TRBV9 and TRBJ2-5, with D uncertain. V was trimmed by 0 bases and J by 2 bases, leaving 8 bases between them. This CDR3 contains 14 residues. Germline assignment: CDR1 SGDLS and CDR2 YYNGEE.

This chain uses TRBV28 with TRBJ1-6; no clear D. Trimming took off 2 bases at V and 10 bases at J, with 9 bases between the two ends. The germline V gene has CDR1 MDHEN and CDR2 SYDVKM. This CDR3 spans 13 amino acids. The CDR3 loop is CASSLDRKSPLHF. In nucleotides, the CDR3 is TGTGCCAGCAGTTTAGACCGTAAATCACCCCTCCACTTT. Full variable domain (missing parts from reference TRBV28 and TRBJ1-6): DVKVTQSSRYLVKRTGEKVFLECVQDMDHENMFWYRQDPGLGLRLIYFSYDVKMKEKGDIPEGYSVSREKKERFSLILESASTNQTSMYLCASSLDRKSPLHFGNGTRLTVT.

This clone was counted only a few times. The rearrangement links TRBV2 to TRBJ2-1; 7 bases agree with TRBD2. In germline, CDR1 is SNHLY, CDR2 FYNNEI. The junction had 8 bases not matched to a gene; V was cut back by 7 bases and J by 8 bases. The CDR3 has 13 residues. CDR3 DNA: TGTGCCAGCACTTTGGAGGGAGGGGATGAGCAGTTCTTC. Amino acid sequence: CASTLEGGDEQFF.

The rearrangement uses TRBV27 and TRBJ2-4; TRBD1 agrees at 7 bases. The CDR3 consists of 15 residues. The V gene end was trimmed by 4 bases and the J gene end by 6 bases; junction bases not matched to a gene: 9. The germline gives CDR1 MNHEY, CDR2 SMNVEV (reference sequence). CDR3 loop: CASSYRGLVGNIQYF. DNA for the CDR3: TGTGCCAGCAGTTATAGGGGGCTCGTAGGAAACATTCAGTACTTC.